The table lists the clone carrying this T cell receptor beta chain with many counts. Antigen: not known. Diagnoses were established using clinical symptoms, serum thyroxine and TRAb, thyroid ultrasound and orbital computed tomography. This entry belongs to a study of T cells in Graves' hyperthyroidism and ophthalmopathy. General study points: Also found in blood were most expanded thyroid clonotypes above 0.001.

Between the trimmed V and J ends, which lost 3 bases and 5 bases, there was a span of 15 bases. Per germline, CDR1 DFQATT and CDR2 SNEGSKA (reference sequence). The CDR3 totals 14 residues. There were TCR beta CDR3 regions amplified from RNA transcripts. First-round RT-PCR targeting the TCR CDR3 was performed with the HTBI primer set. Each CDR3 protein is one row after TCRdb ran MiXCR on the multiplex PCR reads. The table lists roughly 420,000 distinct CDR3 sequences, approximately 15% of them singletons, with 5% to 6% in the top ten. The sequence came from a woman aged 18-29 years with Graves' hyperthyroidism. The rearrangement joins TRBV20-1 to TRBJ2-3; TRBD2 might be the D (6 bases). The source material was blood. The CDR3 protein is CSARAGSEEDTQYF. CDR3 sequence (DNA): TGCAGTGCTAGGGCGGGATCCGAGGAAGATACGCAGTATTTT.